These T cell receptor beta chains were read from a single sample in a study of early T cells in non-severe SARS-CoV-2 infection. TCRdb itself ran the 5' RACE reads through MiXCR, one entry per CDR3 protein. The sample records approximately 71,000 distinct CDR3 sequences, 9.5% to 15% being singletons. The sample was whole blood, taken at baseline. The receptors shown here come from an adult who was a healthcare worker with PCR-confirmed SARS-CoV-2 infection or an uninfected control (not recorded which). CDR3s include the opening cysteine and the closing phenylalanine or tryptophan. Each record gives: clone size, J gene, V gene, D gene, CDR3 protein, CDR3 DNA. A D gene is named only where the DNA matches it firmly. Clone size is not always given. Where it is, it says once, few, many or a class for expanded clones.

clone size: -
J gene: TRBJ2-5
V gene: TRBV7-2
D gene: -
CDR3 protein: CASSLEDDYQETQYF
CDR3 DNA: TGTGCCAGCAGCTTAGAGGACGACTACCAAGAGACCCAGTACTTC

clone size: many
J gene: TRBJ1-1
V gene: TRBV10-2
D gene: -
CDR3 protein: CASSESTLAGREAFF
CDR3 DNA: TGCGCCAGCAGTGAGTCGACCTTGGCAGGGCGAGAAGCTTTCTTT

clone size: many
J gene: TRBJ2-3
V gene: TRBV18
D gene: -
CDR3 protein: CASSPPGTDTQYF
CDR3 DNA: TGTGCCAGCAGCCCTCCTGGCACAGATACGCAGTATTTT

clone size: few
J gene: TRBJ2-2
V gene: TRBV5-4
D gene: TRBD2
CDR3 protein: CASSLGGLAGNTGELFF
CDR3 DNA: TGTGCCAGCAGCTTGGGGGGACTAGCGGGCAACACCGGGGAGCTGTTTTTT

clone size: few
J gene: TRBJ1-1
V gene: TRBV11-2
D gene: TRBD1
CDR3 protein: CASSGSGTAVKAFF
CDR3 DNA: TGTGCCAGCAGCGGAAGCGGGACAGCAGTTAAAGCTTTCTTT

clone size: -
J gene: TRBJ1-5
V gene: TRBV4-3
D gene: -
CDR3 protein: CASSQNQGGNQPQHF
CDR3 DNA: TGCGCCAGCAGCCAAAACCAGGGAGGGAATCAGCCCCAGCATTTT

clone size: -
J gene: TRBJ1-5
V gene: TRBV18
D gene: -
CDR3 protein: CASSPRQILNNQPQHF
CDR3 DNA: TGTGCCAGCTCACCCAGACAGATACTTAACAATCAGCCCCAGCATTTT

clone size: -
J gene: TRBJ2-7
V gene: TRBV7-2
D gene: -
CDR3 protein: CASSLVPDSAYEQYF
CDR3 DNA: TGTGCCAGCAGCTTAGTCCCCGACAGTGCCTACGAGCAGTACTTC

clone size: many
J gene: TRBJ2-1
V gene: TRBV5-1
D gene: -
CDR3 protein: CASSFQRGSYNEQFF
CDR3 DNA: TGCGCCAGCAGCTTCCAGAGGGGCTCCTACAATGAGCAGTTCTTC

clone size: -
J gene: TRBJ2-7
V gene: TRBV3-1
D gene: TRBD2
CDR3 protein: CASSQVLAGDEQYF
CDR3 DNA: TGTGCCAGCAGCCAAGTCTTAGCGGGGGACGAGCAGTACTTC

clone size: few
J gene: TRBJ1-3
V gene: TRBV2
D gene: -
CDR3 protein: CASSERQGFLTGNTIYF
CDR3 DNA: TGTGCCAGCAGTGAGCGGCAGGGGTTCCTCACTGGAAACACCATATATTTT

clone size: few
J gene: TRBJ2-2
V gene: TRBV5-5
D gene: -
CDR3 protein: CASSLFQNTGELFF
CDR3 DNA: TGTGCCAGCAGCTTGTTCCAGAACACCGGGGAGCTGTTTTTT

clone size: few
J gene: TRBJ2-3
V gene: TRBV29-1
D gene: TRBD2
CDR3 protein: CSVALAGDSTDTQYF
CDR3 DNA: TGCAGCGTTGCCCTGGCGGGGGATAGCACAGATACGCAGTATTTT

clone size: many
J gene: TRBJ2-3
V gene: TRBV3-1
D gene: -
CDR3 protein: CASSRGGRTDTQYF
CDR3 DNA: TGTGCCAGCAGCCGAGGCGGCCGCACAGATACGCAGTATTTT

clone size: -
J gene: TRBJ1-2
V gene: TRBV7-2
D gene: TRBD1
CDR3 protein: CASSLGYRGGYGYTF
CDR3 DNA: TGTGCCAGCAGCTTGGGATACAGGGGAGGCTATGGCTACACCTTC

clone size: -
J gene: TRBJ2-3
V gene: TRBV3-1
D gene: -
CDR3 protein: CASSQESFPTDTQYF
CDR3 DNA: TGTGCCAGCAGCCAAGAGAGTTTCCCGACAGATACGCAGTATTTT

clone size: many
J gene: TRBJ2-7
V gene: TRBV27
D gene: -
CDR3 protein: CASSGTREQYF
CDR3 DNA: TGTGCCAGCAGTGGGACCCGTGAGCAGTACTTC

clone size: -
J gene: TRBJ2-7
V gene: TRBV7-9
D gene: -
CDR3 protein: CASSLTRVSHEQYF
CDR3 DNA: TGTGCCAGCAGCTTAACTCGAGTCTCTCACGAGCAGTACTTC

clone size: -
J gene: TRBJ2-1
V gene: TRBV7-2
D gene: -
CDR3 protein: CASSPRPRGSSYNEQFF
CDR3 DNA: TGTGCCAGCAGCCCCCGGCCCAGGGGCAGCTCCTACAATGAGCAGTTCTTC

clone size: -
J gene: TRBJ2-5
V gene: TRBV3-1
D gene: -
CDR3 protein: CASSPSNVETQYF
CDR3 DNA: TGTGCCAGCAGCCCATCCAATGTGGAGACCCAGTACTTC

clone size: -
J gene: TRBJ2-1
V gene: TRBV11-2
D gene: -
CDR3 protein: CASSLRLKESYNEQFF
CDR3 DNA: TGTGCCAGCAGCTTACGACTAAAGGAGTCCTACAATGAGCAGTTCTTC

clone size: -
J gene: TRBJ2-1
V gene: TRBV3-1
D gene: -
CDR3 protein: CASRGKRADSYNEQFF
CDR3 DNA: TGTGCCAGCAGAGGTAAACGGGCTGACTCCTACAATGAGCAGTTCTTC

clone size: few
J gene: TRBJ2-3
V gene: TRBV11-2
D gene: -
CDR3 protein: CASSLDVLAGTDTQYF
CDR3 DNA: TGTGCCAGCAGCTTAGATGTGCTAGCAGGCACAGATACGCAGTATTTT

clone size: many
J gene: TRBJ2-1
V gene: TRBV2
D gene: -
CDR3 protein: CASSEAEGWGNEQFF
CDR3 DNA: TGTGCCAGCAGTGAAGCGGAGGGATGGGGCAATGAGCAGTTCTTC

clone size: -
J gene: TRBJ2-7
V gene: TRBV18
D gene: TRBD1
CDR3 protein: CASSSGTASYEQYF
CDR3 DNA: TGTGCCAGCTCATCCGGGACAGCCTCCTACGAGCAGTACTTC

clone size: few
J gene: TRBJ2-5
V gene: TRBV5-1
D gene: -
CDR3 protein: CASSCPETQYF
CDR3 DNA: TGCGCCAGCAGCTGCCCGGAGACCCAGTACTTC

clone size: many
J gene: TRBJ1-2
V gene: TRBV19
D gene: -
CDR3 protein: CASSLLDKPNYGYTF
CDR3 DNA: TGTGCCAGTAGTTTATTGGACAAACCCAACTATGGCTACACCTTC

clone size: -
J gene: TRBJ2-3
V gene: TRBV20-1
D gene: -
CDR3 protein: CSARLGDTQYF
CDR3 DNA: TGCAGTGCCAGGTTAGGTGATACGCAGTATTTT

clone size: many
J gene: TRBJ1-1
V gene: TRBV4-1
D gene: -
CDR3 protein: CASSQGRGRGNTEAFF
CDR3 DNA: TGCGCCAGCAGCCAAGGTCGGGGCAGGGGGAACACTGAAGCTTTCTTT

clone size: -
J gene: TRBJ1-3
V gene: TRBV6-6
D gene: -
CDR3 protein: CASSGVVGIAGNTIYF
CDR3 DNA: TGTGCCAGCAGTGGGGTGGTCGGGATCGCGGGAAACACCATATATTTT

clone size: many
J gene: TRBJ1-1
V gene: TRBV20-1
D gene: -
CDR3 protein: CSARPGRQFSTEAFF
CDR3 DNA: TGCAGTGCTAGACCCGGCCGGCAGTTTAGCACTGAAGCTTTCTTT

clone size: -
J gene: TRBJ1-1
V gene: TRBV12-3/TRBV12-4
D gene: TRBD1
CDR3 protein: CASSFSTGFEAFF
CDR3 DNA: TGTGCCAGCAGTTTTTCGACAGGGTTTGAAGCTTTCTTT

clone size: few
J gene: TRBJ2-3
V gene: TRBV5-1
D gene: TRBD2
CDR3 protein: CASSLDGRGLASYTDTQYF
CDR3 DNA: TGCGCCAGCAGCTTGGATGGGAGGGGACTAGCGTCTTACACAGATACGCAGTATTTT

clone size: -
J gene: TRBJ2-3
V gene: TRBV27
D gene: -
CDR3 protein: CASSSVNTDTQYF
CDR3 DNA: TGTGCCAGCAGTTCCGTGAACACAGATACGCAGTATTTT

clone size: many
J gene: TRBJ1-2
V gene: TRBV7-8
D gene: TRBD1
CDR3 protein: CASSFRTGANYGYTF
CDR3 DNA: TGTGCCAGCAGCTTCAGGACAGGGGCAAACTATGGCTACACCTTC

clone size: few
J gene: TRBJ2-1
V gene: TRBV7-2
D gene: TRBD2
CDR3 protein: CASSLRGGYNEQFF
CDR3 DNA: TGTGCCAGCAGCTTACGCGGGGGCTACAATGAGCAGTTCTTC

clone size: -
J gene: TRBJ2-7
V gene: TRBV6-5
D gene: TRBD2
CDR3 protein: CASSVAGASYEQYF
CDR3 DNA: TGTGCCAGCAGTGTAGCGGGGGCCTCCTACGAGCAGTACTTC

clone size: -
J gene: TRBJ1-2
V gene: TRBV28
D gene: TRBD1
CDR3 protein: CASSLGDRDNYGYTF
CDR3 DNA: TGTGCCAGCAGTTTAGGGGACAGGGATAACTATGGCTACACCTTC

clone size: many
J gene: TRBJ1-1
V gene: TRBV6-1
D gene: -
CDR3 protein: CASSEWEGRTEAFF
CDR3 DNA: TGTGCCAGCAGTGAATGGGAGGGGAGGACTGAAGCTTTCTTT

clone size: few
J gene: TRBJ2-1
V gene: TRBV28
D gene: -
CDR3 protein: CASSPPPGTLEQFF
CDR3 DNA: TGTGCCAGCAGTCCCCCCCCCGGGACACTTGAGCAGTTCTTC

clone size: few
J gene: TRBJ2-7
V gene: TRBV19
D gene: -
CDR3 protein: CASSPLGQAYEQYF
CDR3 DNA: TGTGCCAGTAGTCCCCTGGGGCAGGCCTACGAGCAGTACTTC

clone size: many
J gene: TRBJ1-6
V gene: TRBV28
D gene: -
CDR3 protein: CASTPRVGGRNSPLHF
CDR3 DNA: TGTGCCAGCACCCCCAGGGTGGGGGGTAGGAATTCACCCCTCCACTTT

clone size: many
J gene: TRBJ2-1
V gene: TRBV28
D gene: TRBD2
CDR3 protein: CASTPNPTSGSYNEQFF
CDR3 DNA: TGTGCCAGCACCCCTAACCCCACTAGCGGTAGTTACAATGAGCAGTTCTTC

clone size: -
J gene: TRBJ2-7
V gene: TRBV6-5
D gene: -
CDR3 protein: CASRLGGQYEQYF
CDR3 DNA: TGTGCCAGCAGATTAGGGGGGCAGTACGAGCAGTACTTC

clone size: -
J gene: TRBJ2-7
V gene: TRBV20-1
D gene: -
CDR3 protein: CSARGASGERGTYEQYF
CDR3 DNA: TGCAGTGCTAGAGGGGCCTCGGGGGAGAGAGGCACCTACGAGCAGTACTTC

clone size: -
J gene: TRBJ2-7
V gene: TRBV5-1
D gene: -
CDR3 protein: CASSVEGGSYEQYF
CDR3 DNA: TGCGCCAGCAGCGTAGAAGGGGGATCCTACGAGCAGTACTTC